One sample yielded the 9 T cell receptor beta chains listed below, sequenced in a study of blood T cell repertoires in COVID-19. Method: immunoSEQ multiplex PCR; TCRdb's copy keeps in-frame clones and lacks some. Of over 55,000 clones listed, 75% to 85% are singletons. Input material: peripheral blood. The origin of the receptors is a man aged 50 to 59 with acute or convalescent COVID-19.

The V and J genes are TRBV2 and TRBJ2-5; 8 bases agree with TRBD2. The CDR3 spans 14 residues. Germline V gene data show CDR1 as SNHLY and CDR2 as FYNNEI. After removal of 7 bases from V and 0 bases from J, the junction contained 4 bases not matched to a gene. CDR3: CASKRTSNQETQYF. The CDR3 nucleotides are TGTGCCAGCAAGCGGACTAGCAACCAAGAGACCCAGTACTTC.

This clone was observed once. This rearrangement joins TRBV28 to TRBJ1-2; D is perhaps TRBD1 (6 bases). CDR3 size: 13 residues. V was cut by 2 bases and J by 4 bases, with 8 bases left in between. Germline CDR1 MDHEN, CDR2 SYDVKM. CDR3 in amino acids: CASSLMGAYGYTF. DNA for the CDR3: TGTGCCAGCAGTTTAATGGGGGCCTATGGCTACACCTTC.

The J gene is TRBJ2-5, the V gene TRBV10-2; D uncertain. V was pared by 8 bases and J by 0 bases, with 4 bases between. Germline CDR1 reads WSHSY; CDR2 reads SAAADI. There are 11 residues in the CDR3. CDR3 region: CASQDQETQYF. In nucleotides, the CDR3 is TGCGCCAGCCAGGACCAAGAGACCCAGTACTTC.

This clone was detected a few times. The chain couples TRBV29-1 to TRBJ1-5; D is unclear. Trimming pared 3 bases from V and 4 bases from J, leaving 10 bases between. CDR3 length equals 13 residues. Germline CDR1 and CDR2: SQVTM and ANQGSEA. CDR3 residues: CSVEETENQPQHF. The CDR3 coding sequence is TGCAGCGTTGAGGAGACCGAGAATCAGCCCCAGCATTTT.

This chain connects TRBV5-4 to TRBJ1-6; 7 positions match TRBD1. The CDR3 loop spans 14 amino acids. Trimming removed 4 bases from V and 11 bases from J; junction bases left unmatched: 9. The germline CDR1 and CDR2 sequences are SGHNT and YYREEE (reference sequence). The CDR3 DNA sequence: TGTGCCAGCAGCAGGGGACAGACAAGCGCACCCCTCCACTTT. Translating it yields CASSRGQTSAPLHF.

The gene calls are TRBV18 and TRBJ1-4; D remains unclear. The CDR3 is 15 residues long. The V end lost 2 bases, the J end lost 3 bases, and 10 bases lay between the germline ends. The germline CDR1 and CDR2 sequences are KGHSH and LQKENI. The CDR3 nucleotides read TGTGCCAGCTCACCAGAGGCTGAAGCTAATGAAAAACTGTTTTTT. Translation: CASSPEAEANEKLFF.

The chain joins TRBV7-9 to TRBJ2-1; no reliable D call. The CDR3 covers 15 residues. Germline lookup yields CDR1 SEHNR and CDR2 FQNEAQ (reference sequence). Between the trimmed V and J ends, which lost 5 bases and 1 base, there was a span of 12 bases. The CDR3: CASSAISNSYNEQFF. The CDR3 bases are TGTGCCAGCAGCGCTATAAGTAATTCCTACAATGAGCAGTTCTTC. Together with reference TRBV7-9 and TRBJ2-1, the CDR3 gives the full variable domain: DTGVSQNPRHKITKRGQNVTFRCDPISEHNRLYWYRQTLGQGPEFLTYFQNEAQLEKSRLLSDRFSAERPKGSFSTLEIQRTEQGDSAMYLCASSAISNSYNEQFFGPGTRLTVL.

The chain uses TRBV27 and TRBJ2-7; 12 nucleotides agree with TRBD2. J was trimmed by 3 bases and V by 8 bases; bases with no gene match: 2. The CDR3 sequence is 13 residues long. Germline V gene data show CDR1 as MNHEY and CDR2 as SMNVEV (reference sequence). CDR3 loop: CASGLAGNYEQYF. In DNA, the CDR3 is TGTGCCAGCGGACTAGCGGGGAACTACGAGCAGTACTTC.

The chain joins TRBV6-2 or TRBV6-3 to TRBJ1-2; D call uncertain. CDR1 and CDR2 (germline): MNHEY, SVGEGT. The CDR3 contains 13 residues. Trimming left V 2 bases short and J 2 bases short, with 6 bases between. CDR3 in amino acids: CASSYGRNYGYTF. The CDR3 nucleotides are TGTGCCAGCAGTTACGGCAGGAACTATGGCTACACCTTC.